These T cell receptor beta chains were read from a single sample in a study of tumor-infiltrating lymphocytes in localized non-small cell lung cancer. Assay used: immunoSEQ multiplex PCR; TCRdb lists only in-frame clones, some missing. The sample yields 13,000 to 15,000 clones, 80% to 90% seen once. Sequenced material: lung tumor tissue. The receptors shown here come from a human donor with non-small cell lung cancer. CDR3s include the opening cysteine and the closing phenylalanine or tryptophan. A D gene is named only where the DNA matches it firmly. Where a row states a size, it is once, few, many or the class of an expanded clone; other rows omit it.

CDR3 DNA: TGTGCCATCAGCGGACGGGGGAGGGAATATGGCTACACCTTC
CDR3 protein: CAISGRGREYGYTF
J gene: TRBJ1-2
D gene: .
clone size: .
V gene: TRBV10-3

CDR3 DNA: TGCGCCAGCACCGGACTCTACCAAGAGACCCAGTACTTC
CDR3 protein: CASTGLYQETQYF
J gene: TRBJ2-5
D gene: .
clone size: .
V gene: TRBV5-1

CDR3 DNA: TGTGCCAGCAGCCCGGACCTTAGGGGTATCTACGAGCAGTACTTC
CDR3 protein: CASSPDLRGIYEQYF
J gene: TRBJ2-7
D gene: .
clone size: .
V gene: TRBV14

CDR3 DNA: TGCAGCGTGACAGGGGACAGCACAGATACGCAGTATTTT
CDR3 protein: CSVTGDSTDTQYF
J gene: TRBJ2-3
D gene: TRBD1
clone size: once
V gene: TRBV29-1

CDR3 DNA: TGTGCCAGCAGTGATTGGTTCGGCAATAAAAACATTCAGTACTTC
CDR3 protein: CASSDWFGNKNIQYF
J gene: TRBJ2-4
D gene: .
clone size: .
V gene: TRBV25-1

CDR3 DNA: TGTGCCAGCAGCTTGCCGACCTCCCAAGCCGGCTACACCTTC
CDR3 protein: CASSLPTSQAGYTF
J gene: TRBJ1-2
D gene: .
clone size: few
V gene: TRBV5-6

CDR3 DNA: TGTGCCAGCAGCGTAGCTCCCTCTGTTGGAAACACCATATATTTT
CDR3 protein: CASSVAPSVGNTIYF
J gene: TRBJ1-3
D gene: .
clone size: few
V gene: TRBV9

CDR3 DNA: TGCAGCGCTGACAGGGTGACCACTGAAGCTTTCTTT
CDR3 protein: CSADRVTTEAFF
J gene: TRBJ1-1
D gene: TRBD1
clone size: .
V gene: TRBV29-1

CDR3 DNA: TGTGCCAGTAGTATAGATCGGGCACAGACATTTCCTGGGGCCAACGTCCTGACTTTC
CDR3 protein: CASSIDRAQTFPGANVLTF
J gene: TRBJ2-6
D gene: .
clone size: .
V gene: TRBV19

CDR3 DNA: TGTGCCAGCAGGAAAGGGGGGCGAGGGTATGGCTACACCTTC
CDR3 protein: CASRKGGRGYGYTF
J gene: TRBJ1-2
D gene: .
clone size: once
V gene: TRBV27

CDR3 DNA: TGTGCCAGCTCACCAGCGCCGGGACAGGCATACTACGAGCAGTACTTC
CDR3 protein: CASSPAPGQAYYEQYF
J gene: TRBJ2-7
D gene: TRBD1
clone size: .
V gene: TRBV18

CDR3 DNA: TGTGCCAGCAGCTTAGAGGCGTCGGGGGGCACTGAAGCTTTCTTT
CDR3 protein: CASSLEASGGTEAFF
J gene: TRBJ1-1
D gene: .
clone size: few
V gene: TRBV7-8

CDR3 DNA: TGTGCCAGTAGTATACTAGCGGGAGGCATAACAGATACGCAGTATTTT
CDR3 protein: CASSILAGGITDTQYF
J gene: TRBJ2-3
D gene: TRBD2
clone size: .
V gene: TRBV19

CDR3 DNA: TGTGCCAGCAGCTTAGACATTACTAGCGGGAGGGTCCGGGAGCAGTACTTC
CDR3 protein: CASSLDITSGRVREQYF
J gene: TRBJ2-7
D gene: TRBD2
clone size: .
V gene: TRBV7-9

CDR3 DNA: TGTGCCAGCAGTGAACTTGGGGGGGCTAGCGGGAGGATGGAGACCCAGTACTTC
CDR3 protein: CASSELGGASGRMETQYF
J gene: TRBJ2-5
D gene: TRBD2
clone size: .
V gene: TRBV6-1

CDR3 DNA: TGTGCCAGCAGCTTAGTATCCGGGACTAGCGGGAGGGGTAATGAGCAGTTCTTC
CDR3 protein: CASSLVSGTSGRGNEQFF
J gene: TRBJ2-1
D gene: TRBD2
clone size: .
V gene: TRBV7-8

CDR3 DNA: TGTGCCAGCACCAGAACCAGGGGGGAGACCCAGTACTTC
CDR3 protein: CASTRTRGETQYF
J gene: TRBJ2-5
D gene: TRBD1
clone size: .
V gene: TRBV6-5

CDR3 DNA: TGTGCCAGCAGCCAAAACGTTCCAGGGCCCCAGCATTTT
CDR3 protein: CASSQNVPGPQHF
J gene: TRBJ1-5
D gene: .
clone size: .
V gene: TRBV14

CDR3 DNA: TGTGCCAGCAGCGCCGGGACAGGGTATGGCTACACCTTC
CDR3 protein: CASSAGTGYGYTF
J gene: TRBJ1-2
D gene: TRBD1
clone size: .
V gene: TRBV2

CDR3 DNA: TGTGCCAGTAGTATAGCGGGCACAGATACGCAGTATTTT
CDR3 protein: CASSIAGTDTQYF
J gene: TRBJ2-3
D gene: .
clone size: .
V gene: TRBV19

CDR3 DNA: TGTGCCAGCAGCTTATCCGGGCTAAACTACTACTACGAGCAGTACTTC
CDR3 protein: CASSLSGLNYYYEQYF
J gene: TRBJ2-7
D gene: .
clone size: .
V gene: TRBV11-2

CDR3 DNA: TGTGCCAGCAGTGTTCGAGGGACAGGGCAAGGCTACACCTTC
CDR3 protein: CASSVRGTGQGYTF
J gene: TRBJ1-2
D gene: TRBD1
clone size: .
V gene: TRBV2

CDR3 DNA: TGTGCCAGCGGGAGGCAGGAGTTCTACGAGCAGTACTTC
CDR3 protein: CASGRQEFYEQYF
J gene: TRBJ2-7
D gene: .
clone size: .
V gene: TRBV6-1

CDR3 DNA: TGTGCCAGCAGGGGGACAGGGACCTACGAGCAGTACTTC
CDR3 protein: CASRGTGTYEQYF
J gene: TRBJ2-7
D gene: TRBD1
clone size: .
V gene: TRBV2

CDR3 DNA: TGCGCCAGCAGCTCGACTAGTTCTACCGGGGAGCTGTTTTTT
CDR3 protein: CASSSTSSTGELFF
J gene: TRBJ2-2
D gene: .
clone size: .
V gene: TRBV5-1

CDR3 DNA: TGTGCCAGCAGCTTAGGAGGACAGGGTATAACCTACGAGCAGTACTTC
CDR3 protein: CASSLGGQGITYEQYF
J gene: TRBJ2-7
D gene: TRBD1
clone size: .
V gene: TRBV7-8

CDR3 DNA: TGTGCCAGCAGCTTAGATCGGCATAGGACGGGTGAGCAGTACTTC
CDR3 protein: CASSLDRHRTGEQYF
J gene: TRBJ2-7
D gene: .
clone size: .
V gene: TRBV11-2

CDR3 DNA: TGTGCCAGCAGCAGGGATGGGGATACGCAGTATTTT
CDR3 protein: CASSRDGDTQYF
J gene: TRBJ2-3
D gene: .
clone size: .
V gene: TRBV5-5

CDR3 DNA: TGCGCCAGCAGCGGATCGGCGGGAGATGTAGGGGAGCAGTACTTC
CDR3 protein: CASSGSAGDVGEQYF
J gene: TRBJ2-7
D gene: TRBD2
clone size: .
V gene: TRBV5-1

CDR3 DNA: TGTGCCAGCAGTTGGACGGAATCCTACGAGCAGTACTTC
CDR3 protein: CASSWTESYEQYF
J gene: TRBJ2-7
D gene: .
clone size: .
V gene: TRBV27

CDR3 DNA: TGTGCCAGTAGTACGGGACTAGCGGGGTGGGGCGCAGATACGCAGTATTTT
CDR3 protein: CASSTGLAGWGADTQYF
J gene: TRBJ2-3
D gene: TRBD2
clone size: few
V gene: TRBV19

CDR3 DNA: TGTGCCAGCAGCCTGGGACTAGTAGGATCCGGGGAGCTGTTTTTT
CDR3 protein: CASSLGLVGSGELFF
J gene: TRBJ2-2
D gene: TRBD2
clone size: .
V gene: TRBV11-2

CDR3 DNA: TGTGCCAGCAGCCTCGGTGGGGCGGGAGGAGTAGGAGAGACCCAGTACTTC
CDR3 protein: CASSLGGAGGVGETQYF
J gene: TRBJ2-5
D gene: TRBD2
clone size: .
V gene: TRBV7-8

CDR3 DNA: TGTGCCAGCAGTGATTTCTACAATGAGCAGTTCTTC
CDR3 protein: CASSDFYNEQFF
J gene: TRBJ2-1
D gene: .
clone size: .
V gene: TRBV2

CDR3 DNA: TGTGCCAGTAGTATAGCCCAGACAGGGTTCACAGATACGCAGTATTTT
CDR3 protein: CASSIAQTGFTDTQYF
J gene: TRBJ2-3
D gene: TRBD1
clone size: medium-sized
V gene: TRBV19

CDR3 DNA: TGTGCCAGCAGATCGGGGACAGCTCTAGTTTACGAGCAGTACTTC
CDR3 protein: CASRSGTALVYEQYF
J gene: TRBJ2-7
D gene: TRBD1
clone size: .
V gene: TRBV6-5

CDR3 DNA: TGTGCCAGCAGTCTAGGGGACAGGGGTAACGAGCAGTACTTC
CDR3 protein: CASSLGDRGNEQYF
J gene: TRBJ2-7
D gene: TRBD1
clone size: .
V gene: TRBV6-1

CDR3 DNA: TGTGCCAGCAGGCCTCCTTGGCTAGCGGGAGGGGATTCCTACAATGAGCAGTTCTTC
CDR3 protein: CASRPPWLAGGDSYNEQFF
J gene: TRBJ2-1
D gene: TRBD2
clone size: .
V gene: TRBV11-1

CDR3 DNA: TGTGCCAGCAGTAGAACAGGGTTTCTTTTGGGGCAGTACTTC
CDR3 protein: CASSRTGFLLGQYF
J gene: TRBJ2-7
D gene: .
clone size: .
V gene: TRBV6-5

CDR3 DNA: TGTGCCAGCAGTGACGGGACGAGGACCGGGGAGCTGTTTTTT
CDR3 protein: CASSDGTRTGELFF
J gene: TRBJ2-2
D gene: .
clone size: .
V gene: TRBV6-4